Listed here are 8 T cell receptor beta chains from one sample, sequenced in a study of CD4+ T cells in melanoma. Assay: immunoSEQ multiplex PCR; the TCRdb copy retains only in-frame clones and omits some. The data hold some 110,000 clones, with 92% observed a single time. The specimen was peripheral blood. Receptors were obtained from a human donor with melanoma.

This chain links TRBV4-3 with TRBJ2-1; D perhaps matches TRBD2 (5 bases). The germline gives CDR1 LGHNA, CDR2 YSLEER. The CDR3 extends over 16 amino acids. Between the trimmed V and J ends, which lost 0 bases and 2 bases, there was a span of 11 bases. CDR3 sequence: CASSQDRAGPYNEQFF. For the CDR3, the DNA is TGCGCCAGCAGCCAAGATAGGGCGGGCCCCTACAATGAGCAGTTCTTC.

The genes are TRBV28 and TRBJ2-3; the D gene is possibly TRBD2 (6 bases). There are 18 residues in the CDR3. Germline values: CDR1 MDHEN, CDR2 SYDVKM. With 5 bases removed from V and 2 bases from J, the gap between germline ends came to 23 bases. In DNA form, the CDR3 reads TGTGCCAGCAGTCCCTTATCGACTATGGCGGGGTCCACAGATACGCAGTATTTT. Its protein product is CASSPLSTMAGSTDTQYF.

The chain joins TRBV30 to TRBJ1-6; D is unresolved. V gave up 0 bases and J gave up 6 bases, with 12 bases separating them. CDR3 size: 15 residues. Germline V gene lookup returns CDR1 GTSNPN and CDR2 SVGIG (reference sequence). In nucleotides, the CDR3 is TGTGCCTGGAGTGTGGTGAGGGCCCCTAATTCACCCCTCCACTTT. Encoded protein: CAWSVVRAPNSPLHF.

The chain's CDR3 is CASSYGGSGYNEQFF. CDR3 nucleotide sequence: TGTGCCAGCAGTTACGGTGGATCCGGGTACAATGAGCAGTTCTTC. The J gene is TRBJ2-1, the V gene TRBV6-5, with D hard to call. V was trimmed by 2 bases and J by 4 bases, leaving 12 bases between them. Germline V lookup: CDR1 MNHEY, CDR2 SVGAGI. The CDR3 is 15 residues long.

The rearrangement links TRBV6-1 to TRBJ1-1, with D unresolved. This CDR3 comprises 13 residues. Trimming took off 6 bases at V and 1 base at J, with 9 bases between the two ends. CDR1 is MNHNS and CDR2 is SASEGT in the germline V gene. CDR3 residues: CASRREKNTEAFF. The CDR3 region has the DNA TGTGCCAGCAGGAGGGAGAAGAACACTGAAGCTTTCTTT.

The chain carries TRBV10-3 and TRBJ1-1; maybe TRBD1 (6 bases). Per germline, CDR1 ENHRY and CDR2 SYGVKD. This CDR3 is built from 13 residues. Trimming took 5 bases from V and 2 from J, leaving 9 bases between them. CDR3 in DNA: TGTGCCATCAGTTGGACAGCTAACACTGAAGCTTTCTTT. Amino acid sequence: CAISWTANTEAFF.

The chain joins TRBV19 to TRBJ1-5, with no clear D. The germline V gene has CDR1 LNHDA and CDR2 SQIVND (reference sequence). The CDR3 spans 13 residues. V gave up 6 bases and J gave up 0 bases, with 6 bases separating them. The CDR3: CASRFNSNQPQHF. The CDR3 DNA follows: TGTGCCAGTAGGTTTAATAGCAATCAGCCCCAGCATTTT.

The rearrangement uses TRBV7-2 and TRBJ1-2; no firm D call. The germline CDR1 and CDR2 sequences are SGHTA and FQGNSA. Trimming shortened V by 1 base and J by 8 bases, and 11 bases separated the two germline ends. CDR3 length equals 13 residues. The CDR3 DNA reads TGTGCCAGCAGCTTAGTCACATTGGACGGCTACACCTTC. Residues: CASSLVTLDGYTF. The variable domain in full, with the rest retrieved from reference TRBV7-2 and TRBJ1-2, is GAGVSQSPSNKVTEKGKDVELRCDPISGHTALYWYRQSLGQGLEFLIYFQGNSAPDKSGLPSDRFSAERTGGSVSTLTIQRTQQEDSAVYLCASSLVTLDGYTFGSGTRLTVV.